This TCR beta chain was recorded in a study of blood T cell repertoires in COVID-19 (dated by TCRdb to about 2020). Describing the broader study: Collaborator samples came from the United States, Italy and Spain and covered acute and convalescent phases of COVID-19. The material from the prospective study consisted of cDNA or gDNA derived from T cells, B-cell-depleted T cells, or PBMCs. Deeply sampled blood TCRbeta repertoires from subjects exposed to, actively infected with, or recovered from COVID-19 were included in the dataset. The repertoires were released in a freely available public database intended as a resource for research on the immune response to SARS-CoV-2. The samples were drawn from two sources: the first 160 participants of the ongoing ImmuneRACE study, and 1,000 to 1,500 subjects contributed by 6 global collaborators. Sample metadata almost always included a de-identified subject ID, COVID-19 status, age in years and sex. Where available, HLA class I and class II types were taken from metadata supplied by the sample provider and were not determined by assay-based typing. Points the paper makes about the study in general: The quantity of clinical and demographic metadata differed by source and by participant and was supplied without curation.

As concerns this clone: Its antigen is not yet known. The germline gene is not matched at one end of the junction; a read error may be the cause.

The immunoSEQ Assay, a bias-controlled multiplex PCR, was used to amplify TCRbeta CDR3 regions from genomic DNA. The original methods were these. The number of nucleated cells in each sample was estimated by amplification of reference gene primers within the assay. To quantify the absolute abundance of each unique TCRbeta CDR3 rearrangement, sequence reads were collapsed and filtered. Productive Simpson clonality was computed per sample as the square root of Simpson's diversity index over productive rearrangements. TCRdb holds this immuneACCESS table with in-frame rearrangements only. Some clones are missing; in checked studies, unresolved V genes explain under half, and the rest has no known cause. From that table come the V and J calls and clone size; the DNA was used to work out D and trimming. The sample profile shows around 400,000 clones; around 87% of them were found once. In total, the top ten clones hold approximately 2.5% of the sample.

One collaborating source in Seattle enrolled patients while the patients were actively infected and followed the patients over time throughout the course of disease. Collaborating institutions collected whole blood in K2EDTA tubes following their own protocols. For TCRbeta analysis, collaborators shipped samples in one of three forms: frozen whole blood, isolated PBMCs, or DNA extracted from either of those sample types. The CDR3 sequence holds 14 residues, the cysteine and phenylalanine included. CDR3 DNA is the only sequence kept; it has 42 bases, read in frame from the first base. The germline V gene encodes CDR1 SSHAT and CDR2 FNYEAQ (reference sequence).

This chain joins TRBV7-7 to TRBJ2-5; confidence is insufficient to name the D gene. The receptor comes from a woman aged 55 to 70 with COVID-19, enrolled during active disease. Sample: peripheral blood. This receptor has the CDR3 CASSLGRWQETQYF. The sequence in DNA is TGTGCTAGCAGCTTGGGCAGGTGGCAAGAGACCCAGTACTTC.